A selection of T cell receptor beta chains follows, all from one sample in a study of T cell clusters in autoimmune cytopenias. TCRdb re-called the multiplex PCR reads and catalogs CDR3 proteins one per entry, DNA excluded. The specimen's table records fewer than 7,000 distinct CDR3 sequences. Another study also made use of these data, one on T cell repertoires in aging, cancer and after chemotherapy.

Input material: peripheral blood. These TCRs come from a human donor in good health. The CDR3 runs from the conserved cysteine through the conserved F or W. Not all rows give a size; the values are once, few, many and, for expanded clones, a class.

v_gene	abundance	j_gene	CDR3aa
TRBV7-2	.	TRBJ2-7	CASSFLGVGYEQYF
TRBV19	.	TRBJ1-4	CASSTQGEKLFF
TRBV7-6	.	TRBJ1-4	CASSSGQGTLARGEKLFF
TRBV18	.	TRBJ1-1	CASSPVTGRNTEAFF
TRBV30	.	TRBJ1-4	CAWSAPTNEKLFF
TRBV5-6	.	TRBJ1-5	CASSLAGQGAWEPQHF
TRBV5-4	.	TRBJ1-4	CASSGSGGKLFF
TRBV6-5	.	TRBJ2-7	CASSGSDVQYF
TRBV12-3/TRBV12-4	.	TRBJ2-7	CASSFERPTYEQYF
TRBV12-3/TRBV12-4	.	TRBJ2-2	CASSRGRGELFF
TRBV19	medium-sized	TRBJ2-7	CASRPTSSSYEQYF
TRBV5-6	.	TRBJ2-1	CASSSLAAQYNEQFF
TRBV19	.	TRBJ2-3	CASSPQAEGADTQYF
TRBV12-3/TRBV12-4	.	TRBJ2-7	CASSLAPLGEQYF
TRBV27	.	TRBJ2-3	CASRMAIGLPQYF
TRBV30	.	TRBJ2-6	CAWSVPHSGANVLTF
TRBV11-1	medium-sized	TRBJ2-1	CASSPGPGQGNIEQFF
TRBV10-3	.	TRBJ2-2	CAISVFRVRHTGELFF
TRBV12-3/TRBV12-4	.	TRBJ2-7	CASSPGAGGSEQYF
TRBV12-3/TRBV12-4	.	TRBJ2-1	CASRPLAGGPDNEQFF
TRBV29-1	.	TRBJ2-3	CSVVGQGGRGYSGDTQYF
TRBV12-3/TRBV12-4	medium-sized	TRBJ1-6	CASSLMDTFTIHF
TRBV19	.	TRBJ2-3	CASRPQGAKTDTQYF
TRBV5-4	.	TRBJ2-2	CASRDDRNTGELFF
TRBV19	.	TRBJ2-7	CASSKLDPRHEQYF
TRBV11-1	medium-sized	TRBJ2-7	CASSPSGGPYEQYF
TRBV15	.	TRBJ2-7	CATSRGSYLYEQYF
TRBV27	.	TRBJ2-7	CASSFLQGSHEQYF